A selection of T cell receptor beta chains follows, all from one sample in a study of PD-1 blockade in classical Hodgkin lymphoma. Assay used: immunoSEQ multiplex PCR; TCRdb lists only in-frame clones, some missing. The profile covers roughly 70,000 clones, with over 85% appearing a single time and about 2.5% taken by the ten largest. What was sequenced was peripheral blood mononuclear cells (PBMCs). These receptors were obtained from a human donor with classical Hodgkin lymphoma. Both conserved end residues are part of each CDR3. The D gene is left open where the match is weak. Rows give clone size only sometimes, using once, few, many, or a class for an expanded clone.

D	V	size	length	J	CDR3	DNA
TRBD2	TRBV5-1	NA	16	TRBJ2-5	CASSLGLAGASETQYF	TGCGCCAGCAGCTTGGGACTAGCGGGAGCAAGTGAGACCCAGTACTTC
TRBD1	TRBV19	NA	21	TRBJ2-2	CASSIKGLISGQGADTGELFF	TGTGCCAGTAGTATTAAGGGTCTTATTTCGGGACAGGGGGCGGACACCGGGGAGCTGTTTTTT
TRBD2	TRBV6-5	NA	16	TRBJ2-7	CASSYSASGKYGEQYF	TGTGCCAGCAGTTACTCGGCTAGCGGGAAGTATGGCGAGCAGTACTTC
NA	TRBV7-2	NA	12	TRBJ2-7	CASSSRGNEQYF	TGTGCCAGCAGCTCAAGGGGCAACGAGCAGTACTTC
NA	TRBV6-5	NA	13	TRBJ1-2	CASRPRVNYGYTF	TGTGCCAGCAGGCCCAGGGTAAACTATGGCTACACCTTC
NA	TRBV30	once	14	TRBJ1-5	CAWSTGSRDQPQHF	TGTGCCTGGAGTACAGGGAGTAGAGATCAGCCCCAGCATTTT
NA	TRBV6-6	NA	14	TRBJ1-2	CASSPASSAYGYTF	TGTGCCAGCAGCCCGGCCTCGTCAGCCTATGGCTACACCTTC
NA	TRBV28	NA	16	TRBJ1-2	CASSLPPGRLNYGYTF	TGTGCCAGCAGCTTACCCCCAGGGCGCCTTAACTATGGCTACACCTTC
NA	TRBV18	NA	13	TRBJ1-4	CASTGGRNEKLFF	TGTGCCAGCACCGGAGGGAGGAATGAAAAACTGTTTTTT
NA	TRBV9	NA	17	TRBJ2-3	CASSASVRAQSTDTQYF	TGTGCCAGCAGCGCATCCGTCAGGGCCCAAAGCACAGATACGCAGTATTTT
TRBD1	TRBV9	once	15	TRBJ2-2	CASSSRDRGAGELFF	TGTGCCAGCAGCAGCAGGGACAGGGGGGCCGGGGAGCTGTTTTTT
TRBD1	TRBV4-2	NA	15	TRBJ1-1	CASSQAQGAYTEAFF	TGTGCCAGCAGCCAAGCACAGGGGGCCTACACTGAAGCTTTCTTT
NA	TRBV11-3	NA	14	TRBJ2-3	CASSLDRVSDTQYF	TGTGCCAGCAGCTTAGACAGGGTCTCCGATACGCAGTATTTT
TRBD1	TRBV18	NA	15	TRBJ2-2	CASSPDRGVSGELFF	TGTGCCAGCTCACCAGACAGGGGAGTTTCCGGGGAGCTGTTTTTT
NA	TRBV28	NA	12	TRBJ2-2	CASSPPTGELFF	TGTGCCAGCAGCCCTCCAACCGGGGAGCTGTTTTTT
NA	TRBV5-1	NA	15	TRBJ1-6	CASSFQNPDNSPLHF	TGCGCCAGCAGCTTTCAGAATCCAGACAATTCACCCCTCCACTTT
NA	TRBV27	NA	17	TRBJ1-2	CASSFYSGVRGGYGYTF	TGTGCCAGCAGTTTTTACTCGGGGGTGAGGGGGGGCTATGGCTACACCTTC
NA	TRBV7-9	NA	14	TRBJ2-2	CASSLAGEPGELFF	TGTGCCAGCAGCTTAGCGGGGGAGCCCGGGGAGCTGTTTTTT
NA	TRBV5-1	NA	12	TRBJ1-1	CASSDSYTEAFF	TGCGCCAGCAGTGACAGCTACACTGAAGCTTTCTTT
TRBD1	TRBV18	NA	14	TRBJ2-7	CASSPKQGAYEQYF	TGTGCCAGCTCACCGAAACAGGGGGCATACGAGCAGTACTTC
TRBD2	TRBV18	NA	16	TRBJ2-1	CASSPRASGYYNEQFF	TGTGCCAGCTCACCACGTGCTAGCGGGTACTACAATGAGCAGTTCTTC
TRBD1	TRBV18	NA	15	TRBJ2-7	CASSPQGALPYEQYF	TGTGCCAGCTCACCACAGGGGGCGCTTCCTTACGAGCAGTACTTC